One and the same sample provided the 24 T cell receptor beta chains below, sequenced in a study of T cells in Graves' hyperthyroidism and ophthalmopathy. Amplified TCR beta CDR3 regions came from RNA transcripts. The primer set for the first-round RT-PCR of the TCR CDR3 was HTBI. TCRdb independently ran MiXCR on the multiplex PCR reads; one entry per CDR3 protein. The data show 600,000 to 700,000 distinct CDR3 sequences, about 45% seen once. Sequencing was carried out using peripheral blood or thyroid tissue (not recorded which). The receptors come from an adult man with Graves' disease, either hyperthyroidism or ophthalmopathy (not recorded which).

The chain couples TRBV10-1 to TRBJ2-5, with D hard to call. Germline-derived CDR1 and CDR2 are WNHNN and SYGVQD (reference sequence). The CDR3 contains 16 residues. The germline V and J ends were trimmed by 2 bases and 2 bases, with 15 bases remaining between them. The CDR3 DNA reads TGCGCCAGCAGTGAGGGGCAGGCCGCACCGCAAGAGACCCAGTACTTC. Amino acids: CASSEGQAAPQETQYF.

This clonotype has a count of ten or more. The CDR3 reads CASSVDPDEKLFF. Here the CDR3 DNA reads TGTGCCAGCAGTGTGGACCCGGATGAAAAACTGTTTTTT. This chain links TRBV2 with TRBJ1-4; D unresolved. V lost 4 bases, J lost 6 bases, and 9 bases lay in between. CDR1 is SNHLY, CDR2 FYNNEI, per germline. CDR3 length equals 13 residues.

About this clonotype: With a much larger clone just one base away, this may be a read error. The chain links TRBV5-1 to TRBJ1-2; D ambiguous. The CDR3 extends over 14 amino acids. Per germline, CDR1 SGHRS and CDR2 YFSETQ. CDR3 residues: CVSRRSHGNYGYTF. Written as DNA, the CDR3 is TGCGTCAGCAGACGTTCCCACGGCAACTATGGCTACACCTTC.

For this clonotype: A much larger clone is a single base away; this may be a read error. The chain combines TRBV7-9 with TRBJ2-3, with TRBD2 matching over 10 bases. Germline V gives CDR1 SEHNR, CDR2 FQNEAQ (reference sequence). The trim removed 5 bases at V and 6 bases at J, leaving 11 bases unmatched. The CDR3 length is 16 residues. This CDR3 reads CASSPRSGGAFDTQYF. DNA for the CDR3: TGTGCCAGCAGCCCCCGCAGCGGGGGGGCCTTTGATACGCAGTATTTT.

In regard to this clonotype: The conserved phenylalanine or tryptophan normally closing the CDR3 is absent here, so this likely arose from a read error. It is unclear where the CDR3 begins or ends on the DNA, so no DNA is shown, and the CDR3 is as TCRdb lists it. The chain is built from TRBV7-2 and TRBJ2-5; TRBD1 reflects the table's D call only, with no check against the DNA. The CDR3 is 9 residues long, counting both termini. Germline loops: CDR1 SGHTA, CDR2 FQGNSA. The CDR3 loop is CASSVFRDI.

V and J are TRBV7-2 and TRBJ1-1, with a possible D match to TRBD1 (5 bases). CDR1 is SGHTA and CDR2 is FQGNSA in the germline V gene. Trimming took 3 bases from V and 4 from J, leaving 18 bases between them. The CDR3 is made up of 16 amino acids. The CDR3 loop reads CASSFDGGYVGTEAFF. The CDR3 DNA follows: TGTGCCAGCAGCTTTGACGGGGGGTACGTGGGCACTGAAGCTTTCTTT.

This clonotype was recorded at least ten times. This chain uses TRBV7-6 with TRBJ1-2; 8 positions agree with TRBD1. Germline-derived CDR1 and CDR2 are SGHVS and FNYEAQ. The CDR3 spans 14 residues. V gave up 6 bases and J gave up 4 bases; unmatched junction bases: 7. The CDR3 DNA follows: TGTGCCAGCAGGCCAGGGGGCGGTGGCTATGGCTACACCTTC. Amino acids: CASRPGGGGYGYTF.

J is TRBJ1-2 and V is TRBV29-1; TRBD1 is a possible D gene (6 bases). Germline V lookup: CDR1 SQVTM, CDR2 ANQGSEA. This CDR3 contains 15 residues. The V end lost 8 bases, the J end lost 5 bases, and 24 bases lay between the germline ends. In DNA form, the CDR3 reads TGCAGCTCACCCGCCTCGGACAGAAGGGTTTATGGCTACACCTTC. The encoded protein is CSSPASDRRVYGYTF.

The chain carries TRBV7-8 and TRBJ2-6; D remains ambiguous. Trimming cost V 3 bases and J 2 bases, with 11 bases left between them. The V gene's germline CDR1 is SGHVS and CDR2 FQNEAQ. The CDR3 has 16 amino acids. CDR3 coding DNA: TGTGCCAGCAGCTTCCCGTTGGGTCCTGGGGCCAACGTCCTGACTTTC. Its protein product is CASSFPLGPGANVLTF.

The gene calls are TRBV5-1 and TRBJ2-7; 10 positions agree with TRBD2. The CDR3 contains 15 residues. Germline values: CDR1 SGHRS, CDR2 YFSETQ. V shed 4 bases and J 2 bases; nucleotides not matched to a gene: 6. Here the CDR3 reads CASSRTSGKPYEQYF. The DNA of the CDR3 is TGCGCCAGCAGCCGGACTAGCGGCAAACCCTACGAGCAGTACTTC.

The V and J genes are TRBV6-2 or TRBV6-3 and TRBJ2-7, with TRBD2 matching 8 bases. This CDR3 contains 13 residues. The V and J ends lost 7 bases and 6 bases, in that order; junction bases with no gene match: 8. From germline, CDR1 is MNHEY and CDR2 SVGEGT. CDR3 sequence: CASTTSGPLEQYF. The CDR3 coding sequence is TGTGCCAGCACTACTAGCGGACCTCTCGAGCAGTACTTC.

The table lists this clonotype with a count of one. This may come from a read error, since a much larger clone is one base off. The chain carries TRBV12-3 or TRBV12-4 and TRBJ1-4; tentative D call: TRBD1 (5 bases). CDR3 length equals 15 residues. V was clipped by 4 bases and J by 3 bases, with 12 bases between them. CDR3 nucleotides: TGTGCCAGCAGTTGGAGACGGGGCGCTAATGAAAAACTGTTTTTT. As protein: CASSWRRGANEKLFF.

The V gene is TRBV15, the J gene TRBJ1-3; D perhaps matches TRBD1 (5 bases). Germline V gene lookup returns CDR1 LNHNV and CDR2 YYDKDF (reference sequence). The CDR3 has 15 residues. Deletions cut 6 bases from V and 2 bases from J, with 14 bases between. Here the CDR3 reads CATSTGVNTGNTIYF. CDR3 sequence (DNA): TGTGCCACCAGTACGGGGGTGAACACTGGAAACACCATATATTTT.

This clonotype has only a few counts. The chain is built from TRBV2 and TRBJ1-6; D is uncertain. Trimming cost V 4 bases and J 0 bases, with 7 bases left between them. In germline, CDR1 is SNHLY, CDR2 FYNNEI. The CDR3 is made up of 15 amino acids. CDR3 nucleotides: TGTGCCAGCAGTGTCCAGAGCTCCTATAATTCACCCCTCCACTTT. Amino acid sequence: CASSVQSSYNSPLHF.

V and J are TRBV19 and TRBJ2-5; TRBD2 agrees at 7 bases. Per the germline V gene, CDR1 is LNHDA and CDR2 is SQIVND (reference sequence). CDR3 length equals 15 residues. The trim removed 3 bases at V and 4 bases at J, leaving 8 bases unmatched. The CDR3 sequence: CASSILTSDPETQYF. CDR3 DNA: TGTGCCAGTAGTATTCTTACTAGCGACCCAGAGACCCAGTACTTC. The full variable domain, completed using reference TRBV19 and TRBJ2-5, is DGGITQSPKYLFRKEGQNVTLSCEQNLNHDAMYWYRQDPGQGLRLIYYSQIVNDFQKGDIAEGYSVSREKKESFPLTVTSAQKNPTAFYLCASSILTSDPETQYFGPGTRLLVL.

This clonotype was observed many times. In DNA form, the CDR3 reads TGTGCCAGCAGCTCCGCCAGGTCGGCGCCCCTCCACTTT. Protein: CASSSARSAPLHF. The chain uses TRBV7-8 and TRBJ1-6; D is unclear. The germline CDR1 and CDR2 sequences are SGHVS and FQNEAQ. The CDR3 consists of 13 residues. The ends were cut back, 4 bases at V and 13 bases at J, with 14 bases in the middle.

This clonotype came up many times. This rearrangement joins TRBV6-5 to TRBJ1-5; no firm D call. There are 11 residues in the CDR3. CDR1 MNHEY and CDR2 SVGAGI come from the germline V gene. V lost 8 bases to trimming and J lost 4 bases, with 6 bases between them. The CDR3 coding sequence is TGTGCCAGCGGGATTAATCAGCCCCAGCATTTT. Translated: CASGINQPQHF.

The chain employs TRBV14 and TRBJ1-4; 9 nucleotides align to TRBD1. Germline values: CDR1 SGHDN, CDR2 FVKESK. V shed 4 bases and J 8 bases; nucleotides not matched to a gene: 8. This CDR3 comprises 15 residues. CDR3 coding DNA: TGTGCCAGCAGCCGGACAGGGGAAACGGGGGAAAAACTGTTTTTT. It yields the protein CASSRTGETGEKLFF. The entire variable domain, with the rest obtained from reference TRBV14 and TRBJ1-4, is as follows: EAGVTQFPSHSVIEKGQTVTLRCDPISGHDNLYWYRRVMGKEIKFLLHFVKESKQDESGMPNNRFLAERTGGTYSTLKVQPAELEDSGVYFCASSRTGETGEKLFFGSGTQLSVL.

The rearrangement joins TRBV2 to TRBJ2-7, with 7 bases matching TRBD2. Germline CDR1 is SNHLY and CDR2 is FYNNEI. CDR3 size: 15 residues. The V and J ends lost 6 bases and 2 bases, in that order; junction bases with no gene match: 10. DNA for the CDR3: TGTGCCAGCAGCCGGGGGGTTCAGGGTCCCTACGAGCAGTACTTC. This translates into CASSRGVQGPYEQYF.

The chain has TRBV24-1 and TRBJ1-5, with a tentative D call TRBD1 (5 bases). Germline V gene sequence: CDR1 KGHDR, CDR2 SFDVKD. With 8 bases removed from V and 5 bases from J, the gap between germline ends came to 9 bases. The CDR3 totals 12 residues. The DNA of the CDR3 is TGTGCCACCACAGGGTCGGATCAGCCCCAGCATTTT. Translated: CATTGSDQPQHF.

This clonotype has only a few counts. Mismatch with germline at one junction end may stem from a read error. The genes are TRBV10-3 and TRBJ1-1; D remains ambiguous. Germline values: CDR1 ENHRY, CDR2 SYGVKD. The CDR3 has 15 residues. CDR3 DNA: TGTGCCAGCAGTGAAGGAGGACCGTTGAACACTGAAGCTTTCTTT. It yields the protein CASSEGGPLNTEAFF.

Of note for this clonotype: This may be a read error: a much more frequent sequence differs by one nucleotide. This chain connects TRBV29-1 to TRBJ1-4, with 10 nucleotides matching TRBD1. Trimming removed 6 bases from V and 7 bases from J; junction bases left unmatched: 11. The CDR3 extends over 15 amino acids. The V gene's germline CDR1 is SQVTM and CDR2 ANQGSEA. CDR3 nucleotide sequence: TGCAGCGTAGAGACAGGGGGCGCATCTAGTGAAAAACTGTTTTTT. Protein sequence: CSVETGGASSEKLFF.

The chain is built from TRBV10-3 and TRBJ1-2, with D perhaps TRBD1 (5 bases). Germline CDR1 ENHRY, CDR2 SYGVKD. The CDR3 consists of 13 residues. V lost 7 bases and J 5 bases, leaving 14 bases between the germline ends. CDR3 region: CAITDRLIYGYTF. Here the CDR3 DNA reads TGTGCCATCACAGACAGACTGATTTATGGCTACACCTTC.

This clonotype was found once. One end of the junction is discordant with germline, which a read error may explain. The genes are TRBV7-2 and TRBJ1-5, with TRBD1 matching 9 bases. Germline V gene sequence: CDR1 SGHTA, CDR2 FQGNSA. The CDR3 is made up of 17 amino acids. The CDR3 region has the DNA TGCGCCAGCAGCCAAGAGGGACAGGGATATAGCAATCAGCCCCAGCATTTT. Translation gives CASSQEGQGYSNQPQHF.